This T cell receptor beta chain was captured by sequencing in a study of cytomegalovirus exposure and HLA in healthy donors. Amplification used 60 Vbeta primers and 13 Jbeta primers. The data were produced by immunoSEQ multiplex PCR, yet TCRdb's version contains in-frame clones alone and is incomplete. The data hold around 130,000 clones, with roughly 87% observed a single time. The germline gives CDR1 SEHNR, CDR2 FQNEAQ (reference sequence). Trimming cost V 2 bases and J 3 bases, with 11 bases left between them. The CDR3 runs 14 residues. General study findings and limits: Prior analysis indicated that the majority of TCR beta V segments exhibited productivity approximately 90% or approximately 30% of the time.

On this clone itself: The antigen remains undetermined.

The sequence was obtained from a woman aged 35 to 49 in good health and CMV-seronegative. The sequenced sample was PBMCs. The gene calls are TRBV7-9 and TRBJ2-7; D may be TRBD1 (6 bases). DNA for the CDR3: TGTGCCAGCAGCTTAACCCAGGGGAGCTACGAGCAGTACTTC. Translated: CASSLTQGSYEQYF.